The next 25 T cell receptor beta chains were all read from a single sample in a study of glioma-infiltrating T cells. TCR alpha and beta CDR3 regions were amplified from RNA using iRepertoire nested multiplex PCR. MiXCR, applied by TCRdb to the multiplex PCR reads, yields one record per CDR3 protein. Counted here are around 170,000 distinct CDR3 sequences, 43% occurring once; the ten biggest clones make up 4% to 6.5%. The specimen sequenced was glioma tissue, nonneoplastic brain tissue, or PBMCs (not recorded which). The source is a human donor with low-grade glioma or glioblastoma, undergoing nonglioma brain surgery, or in good health (not recorded which).

Notes on this clonotype: This may stem from a read error, because a much larger clone lies one nucleotide away. The chain combines TRBV6-1 with TRBJ2-3; TRBD2 matches at 10 bases. This CDR3 region has 17 residues. Germline CDR1 reads MNHNS; CDR2 reads SASEGT. Here the CDR3 reads CASSEYRLAGYADTHYF. In DNA form, the CDR3 reads TGTGCCAGCAGTGAATATAGACTAGCGGGTTACGCAGATACGCACTATTTT.

This clonotype was recorded at least ten times. The CDR3 DNA follows: TGTGCCAGCAGCTATCGGGACAGCTTCTCTGCTGAGCAGTACTTC. Protein sequence: CASSYRDSFSAEQYF. This chain joins TRBV7-8 and TRBJ2-7; 7 bases match TRBD1. J was trimmed by 7 bases and V by 4 bases; bases with no gene match: 13. This CDR3 is 15 amino acids long. The V gene's germline CDR1 is SGHVS and CDR2 FQNEAQ. Complete variable domain (other parts from reference TRBV7-8 and TRBJ2-7): GAGVSQSPRYKVAKRGQDVALRCDPISGHVSLFWYQQALGQGPEFLTYFQNEAQLDKSGLPSDRFFAERPEGSVSTLKIQRTQQEDSAVYLCASSYRDSFSAEQYFGPGTRLTVT.

For this clonotype: A single base separates this from a much larger clone, so it may be a read error. The chain carries TRBV2 and TRBJ1-6; 7 nucleotides align to TRBD1. This CDR3 spans 14 amino acids. CDR1 and CDR2 (germline): SNHLY, FYNNEI. DNA for the CDR3: TGTGCCAGCAATTTTGGACAGGATAATTCACACCTCCACTTT. Its protein is CASNFGQDNSHLHF.

Details on this clonotype: A much larger clone sits a single nucleotide away, making a read error possible. This chain links TRBV2 with TRBJ2-7; 8 bases map to TRBD1. Germline V gives CDR1 SNHLY, CDR2 FYNNEI. The CDR3 sequence is 13 residues long. CDR3 loop: CASRFGTGYEQYF. In nucleotides, the CDR3 is TGCGCCAGCAGGTTCGGGACAGGTTACGAGCAGTACTTC.

This clonotype was recorded only once. The chain links TRBV7-8 to TRBJ1-1; D might be TRBD1 (5 bases). This CDR3 is 16 amino acids long. The germline V and J ends were trimmed by 5 bases and 4 bases, with 20 bases remaining between them. Germline V CDR1 and CDR2: SGHVS, FQNEAQ. CDR3 residues: CASSPGHADGLTEAFF. The CDR3 DNA is TGTGCCAGCAGCCCAGGACACGCGGACGGACTCACTGAAGCTTTCTTT.

Ten or more counts support this clonotype. This chain uses TRBV24-1 with TRBJ1-2; D perhaps matches TRBD1 (5 bases). V was trimmed by 6 bases and J by 6 bases, leaving 19 bases between them. CDR1 is KGHDR and CDR2 is SFDVKD in the germline V gene. The CDR3 contains 15 residues. Here the CDR3 reads CATSRRAVGEDGYTF. The CDR3 nucleotides are TGTGCCACCAGTAGAAGGGCTGTGGGGGAGGATGGCTACACCTTC.

The V gene is TRBV6-2 or TRBV6-3, the J gene TRBJ1-1, with TRBD1 matching 9 bases. Germline V gene sequence: CDR1 MNHEY, CDR2 SVGEGT. Trimming removed 5 bases from V and 3 bases from J; junction bases left unmatched: 7. The CDR3 runs 15 residues. The CDR3 DNA is TGTGCCAGCAGTGTTCGGACAGGGGTCGACACTGAAGCTTTCTTT. Translated, it gives CASSVRTGVDTEAFF.

Worth noting for this clonotype: The junction does not match germline at one end; this may be a read error. V and J are TRBV6-1 and TRBJ2-1, with D possibly TRBD2 on 5 matching bases. Germline CDR1 and CDR2: MNHNS and SASEGT. The CDR3 covers 17 residues. This CDR3 is CAISDPTGRGSYNEQFF. CDR3 nucleotide sequence: TGTGCCATCAGTGATCCCACCGGTCGGGGCTCCTACAATGAGCAGTTCTTC.

There are many counts of this clonotype. This chain joins TRBV20-1 and TRBJ2-3, with 8 bases lining up with TRBD2. Trimming took 5 bases from V and 5 from J; bases not matched to a gene: 12. The CDR3 covers 15 residues. CDR1 is DFQATT and CDR2 is SNEGSKA in the germline V gene (reference sequence). CDR3 sequence reads: CSAPRLAPSKDTQYF. The CDR3 DNA reads as TGCAGTGCTCCTCGACTAGCGCCCTCCAAAGATACGCAGTATTTT.

This clonotype turned up a few times. The V and J genes are TRBV7-9 and TRBJ2-1; tentative D call: TRBD2 (6 bases). The CDR3 runs 15 residues. The ends were cut back, 1 base at V and 0 bases at J, with 7 bases in the middle. The germline CDR1 and CDR2 sequences are SEHNR and FQNEAQ (reference sequence). CDR3 bases: TGTGCCAGCAGCTTAGGGACTACCTCCTACAATGAGCAGTTCTTC. The encoded protein is CASSLGTTSYNEQFF.

The gene calls are TRBV29-1 and TRBJ2-1; the D gene is possibly TRBD1 (6 bases). Germline V gene lookup returns CDR1 SQVTM and CDR2 ANQGSEA. V was shortened by 4 bases and J by 6 bases, with 16 bases between the two germline ends. CDR3 size: 14 residues. The CDR3 DNA follows: TGCAGCGTTGGGGCCAACGTGGGGGCCAATGAGCAGTTCTTC. Amino acid sequence: CSVGANVGANEQFF.

The genes are TRBV5-4 and TRBJ2-1, with D perhaps matching TRBD1 (5 bases). Trimming pared 1 base from V and 2 bases from J, leaving 16 bases between. The CDR3 totals 17 residues. The germline CDR1 and CDR2 sequences are SGHNT and YYREEE (reference sequence). CDR3 sequence (DNA): TGTGCCAGCAGCTTGATTAAGTGGGGCGGTACCTACAATGAGCAGTTCTTC. It yields the protein CASSLIKWGGTYNEQFF.

The chain links TRBV5-1 to TRBJ2-3, with D possibly being TRBD2 (5 bases). The germline V gene encodes CDR1 SGHRS and CDR2 YFSETQ. Trimming left V 6 bases short and J 1 base short, with 9 bases between. The CDR3 is 13 residues long. The CDR3 is CASTFGGTDTQYF. CDR3 DNA sequence: TGCGCCAGCACATTCGGGGGCACAGATACGCAGTATTTT.

Regarding this clonotype: A read error may be the cause here, since a much bigger clone is one base away. This rearrangement joins TRBV28 to TRBJ1-2, with 8 bases fitting TRBD1. The CDR3 has 16 amino acids. CDR1 MDHEN and CDR2 SYDVKM come from the germline V gene. The CDR3 sequence: CASSLIVDRANYCYTF. The CDR3 region has the DNA TGTGCCAGCAGTTTGATCGTGGACAGGGCGAACTATTGCTACACCTTC.

This clonotype has ten or more counts. This chain links TRBV24-1 with TRBJ2-3; D gene ambiguous. The V gene lost 1 base and the J gene lost 3 bases, with 4 bases spanning the gap. The CDR3 totals 13 residues. From germline, CDR1 is KGHDR and CDR2 SFDVKD. The chain's CDR3 is CATSDFRTDTQYF. The CDR3 DNA is TGTGCCACCAGTGATTTTAGGACAGATACGCAGTATTTT.

This clonotype has at least ten counts. The rearrangement links TRBV19 to TRBJ2-3; a possible D gene is TRBD1 (5 bases). CDR3 length: 13 residues. Germline-derived CDR1 and CDR2 are LNHDA and SQIVND (reference sequence). Trimming cost V 1 base and J 4 bases, with 6 bases left between them. The CDR3 region has the DNA TGTGCCAGTAGTATAGTAGGGGCAGATACGCAGTATTTT. Its translation is CASSIVGADTQYF.

This clonotype was recorded at least ten times. The chain combines TRBV2 with TRBJ2-3; D is undetermined. The CDR3 has 14 residues. Germline CDR1 is SNHLY and CDR2 is FYNNEI. The germline V and J ends were trimmed by 5 bases and 6 bases, with 15 bases remaining between them. The CDR3 region has the DNA TGTGCCAGCAGTCCGAATAGGTGGGGTGATACGCAGTATTTT. This gives the protein CASSPNRWGDTQYF.

This clonotype was seen only a few times. Germline and junction disagree at one end, which may indicate a read error. The rearrangement uses TRBV29-1 and TRBJ2-1, with TRBD2 identical over 12 bases. Germline CDR1 and CDR2: SQVTM and ANQGSEA. The CDR3 consists of 11 residues. The CDR3 sequence: CSSGRAREQFF. The CDR3 nucleotides are TGTTCTAGCGGGAGGGCCCGGGAGCAGTTCTTC.

CDR3 protein: CAWSSNQGYYEQYF. CDR3 DNA sequence: TGTGCCTGGAGTTCAAACCAGGGGTACTACGAGCAGTACTTC. The rearrangement joins TRBV30 to TRBJ2-7; maybe TRBD1 (6 bases). The CDR3 extends over 14 amino acids. V was pared by 2 bases and J by 3 bases, with 14 bases between. Per the germline V gene, CDR1 is GTSNPN and CDR2 is SVGIG (reference sequence).

This clonotype came up many times. This chain links TRBV7-9 with TRBJ1-2; maybe TRBD1 (5 bases). This CDR3 region has 14 residues. The germline V gene encodes CDR1 SEHNR and CDR2 FQNEAQ (reference sequence). V was trimmed by 4 bases and J by 4 bases, leaving 13 bases between them. Here the CDR3 DNA reads TGTGCCAGCAGCTCAGGACGGGACTCCTATGGCTACACCTTC. Translated, it gives CASSSGRDSYGYTF. The whole variable domain, filled in from reference TRBV7-9 and TRBJ1-2, reads DTGVSQNPRHKITKRGQNVTFRCDPISEHNRLYWYRQTLGQGPEFLTYFQNEAQLEKSRLLSDRFSAERPKGSFSTLEIQRTEQGDSAMYLCASSSGRDSYGYTFGSGTRLTVV.

This clonotype was found a few times. The chain joins TRBV12-3 or TRBV12-4 to TRBJ1-4; D ambiguous. Deletions cut 3 bases from V and 0 bases from J, with 11 bases between. The CDR3 spans 16 residues. The CDR3 DNA reads as TGTGCCAGCAGTTTTCTGGGAGGAGCAACTAATGAAAAACTGTTTTTT. Translating it yields CASSFLGGATNEKLFF.

This clonotype was found many times. This sequence joins TRBV4-1 and TRBJ1-2; D is ambiguous. Trimming removed 1 base at V and 13 bases at J, with 16 bases between. CDR1 is MGHRA and CDR2 is YSYEKL in the germline V gene. This CDR3 comprises 13 residues. The CDR3 DNA reads as TGCGCCAGCAGCCAAGTACAACCGACGGCCATCACCTTC. Amino acid sequence: CASSQVQPTAITF.

As concerns this clonotype: A much larger clone lies one base from this, so it may be a read error. This sequence joins TRBV7-2 and TRBJ2-7; 9 positions agree with TRBD2. The J segment lost 2 bases and the V segment lost 5 bases, leaving 7 bases of the junction unmatched. CDR3 length: 15 amino acids. Germline V gene lookup returns CDR1 SGHTA and CDR2 FQGNSA. The CDR3: CASSRPSGTTYEQYF. CDR3 DNA sequence: TGTGCCAGCAGCCGTCCTAGCGGGACCACCTACGAGCAGTACTTC.

Only a few counts were recorded for this clonotype. The chain is built from TRBV29-1 and TRBJ2-3; D remains ambiguous. The CDR3 has 12 residues. CDR1 and CDR2 (germline): SQVTM, ANQGSEA. Between the trimmed V and J ends, which lost 4 bases and 2 bases, there was a span of 7 bases. The CDR3 reads CSVGATTDTQYF. CDR3 DNA: TGCAGCGTTGGGGCGACCACAGATACGCAGTATTTT.

The V and J genes are TRBV4-1 and TRBJ2-1; D perhaps matches TRBD2 (5 bases). V lost 0 bases and J 11 bases, leaving 14 bases between the germline ends. In germline, CDR1 is MGHRA, CDR2 YSYEKL. The CDR3 spans 14 residues. The CDR3 reads CASSQDGGWTQQFF. The CDR3 DNA reads TGCGCCAGCAGCCAAGATGGAGGCTGGACTCAGCAGTTCTTC.